A selection of T cell receptor beta chains follows, all from one sample in a study of cytomegalovirus exposure and HLA in healthy donors. The assay was immunoSEQ multiplex PCR, and TCRdb's table has in-frame clones only and misses some. The table includes roughly 100,000 clones, 60% to 80% detected once. Sequencing input: PBMCs. The source is a woman between 35 and 50 years old in good health and CMV-seropositive. Each CDR3 is given with its conserved first and last residue. Each record gives: CDR3 DNA, CDR3 protein, CDR3 length, J gene, clone size, V gene, D gene. D genes are given only for firm matches. Clone size is not always given. Where it is, it says once, few, many or a class for expanded clones.

cdr3_nt: TGTGCCAGCAGTCATGGGGGCCGCAACAATGAGCAGTTCTTC
cdr3_aa: CASSHGGRNNEQFF
cdr3_length: 14
j_call: TRBJ2-1
clone_size: -
v_call: TRBV28
d_call: -

cdr3_nt: TGTGCCAGCAGTTTATTCCTCAATCAGCCCCAGCATTTT
cdr3_aa: CASSLFLNQPQHF
cdr3_length: 13
j_call: TRBJ1-5
clone_size: few
v_call: TRBV28
d_call: -

cdr3_nt: TGTGCCACCAGCAGACCCCGACAGGGGGCCCAGCATTTT
cdr3_aa: CATSRPRQGAQHF
cdr3_length: 13
j_call: TRBJ1-5
clone_size: -
v_call: TRBV15
d_call: TRBD1

cdr3_nt: TGTGCCACCAGTTCACGGGGGGCCCCCTACGAGCAGTACTTC
cdr3_aa: CATSSRGAPYEQYF
cdr3_length: 14
j_call: TRBJ2-7
clone_size: -
v_call: TRBV15
d_call: -

cdr3_nt: TGTGCCAGCATATCTGGGGCCAACGTCCTGACTTTC
cdr3_aa: CASISGANVLTF
cdr3_length: 12
j_call: TRBJ2-6
clone_size: -
v_call: TRBV2
d_call: -

cdr3_nt: TGTGCCAGCAGCTTTATCGGGACAGGGGCCGAGCAGTACTTC
cdr3_aa: CASSFIGTGAEQYF
cdr3_length: 14
j_call: TRBJ2-7
clone_size: -
v_call: TRBV7-6
d_call: TRBD1

cdr3_nt: TGTGCCAGCAGCCCCAACCGGGACATCCATGAGCAGTTCTTC
cdr3_aa: CASSPNRDIHEQFF
cdr3_length: 14
j_call: TRBJ2-1
clone_size: -
v_call: TRBV9
d_call: -

cdr3_nt: TGCGCCAGCAGCTTAGGGGATCCCACCGGGGAGCTGTTTTTT
cdr3_aa: CASSLGDPTGELFF
cdr3_length: 14
j_call: TRBJ2-2
clone_size: -
v_call: TRBV5-1
d_call: -

cdr3_nt: TGCGCCAGCAGCCAAGAGCGGACGGGGAGAAAAGCTTTCTTT
cdr3_aa: CASSQERTGRKAFF
cdr3_length: 14
j_call: TRBJ1-1
clone_size: -
v_call: TRBV4-3
d_call: -

cdr3_nt: TGCGCCAGCAGCTTGTATGAATCGGTGCGCAGAACTGAGGTTGGAGAGACCCAGTACTTC
cdr3_aa: CASSLYESVRRTEVGETQYF
cdr3_length: 20
j_call: TRBJ2-5
clone_size: -
v_call: TRBV5-1
d_call: -

cdr3_nt: TGTGCCAGCAGTGATACCGGGTCTCGCGTTTTCACTGAAGCTTTCTTT
cdr3_aa: CASSDTGSRVFTEAFF
cdr3_length: 16
j_call: TRBJ1-1
clone_size: -
v_call: TRBV6-1
d_call: -

cdr3_nt: TGCAGCGTTGAAAGCCACCCTACAGATGAGCAGTTCTTC
cdr3_aa: CSVESHPTDEQFF
cdr3_length: 13
j_call: TRBJ2-1
clone_size: -
v_call: TRBV29-1
d_call: -

cdr3_nt: TGTGCCAGCAGACAGGGACGGATACTTACAGATACGCAGTATTTT
cdr3_aa: CASRQGRILTDTQYF
cdr3_length: 15
j_call: TRBJ2-3
clone_size: -
v_call: TRBV6-5
d_call: -

cdr3_nt: TGTGCCAGTAGTATACCCACGGGGCGGGAGAGGGGCGATGAGCAGTTCTTC
cdr3_aa: CASSIPTGRERGDEQFF
cdr3_length: 17
j_call: TRBJ2-1
clone_size: -
v_call: TRBV19
d_call: TRBD2

cdr3_nt: TGCGCCAGCAGCCGGGAGGGGCACGACGAGCAGTACTTC
cdr3_aa: CASSREGHDEQYF
cdr3_length: 13
j_call: TRBJ2-7
clone_size: -
v_call: TRBV5-1
d_call: TRBD2

cdr3_nt: TGTGCCAGCAGCTTAACAGGGGATTCCTACGAGCAGTACTTC
cdr3_aa: CASSLTGDSYEQYF
cdr3_length: 14
j_call: TRBJ2-7
clone_size: -
v_call: TRBV7-9
d_call: TRBD1

cdr3_nt: TGTGCTAGTGCGGCGGAGATGGGTCAGCCCCAGCATTTT
cdr3_aa: CASAAEMGQPQHF
cdr3_length: 13
j_call: TRBJ1-5
clone_size: -
v_call: TRBV12-5
d_call: -

cdr3_nt: TGTGCCAGCAGCCGAGGGACAGGGACAAACACCGGGGAGCTGTTTTTT
cdr3_aa: CASSRGTGTNTGELFF
cdr3_length: 16
j_call: TRBJ2-2
clone_size: once
v_call: TRBV5-4
d_call: TRBD1

cdr3_nt: TGCGCCAGCAGCTTGGAACAAATGGAGGGTTCACCCCTCCACTTT
cdr3_aa: CASSLEQMEGSPLHF
cdr3_length: 15
j_call: TRBJ1-6
clone_size: -
v_call: TRBV5-1
d_call: -

cdr3_nt: TGTGCCAGCAGCGGGGGATCCTACAATGAGCAGTTCTTC
cdr3_aa: CASSGGSYNEQFF
cdr3_length: 13
j_call: TRBJ2-1
clone_size: few
v_call: TRBV25-1
d_call: -

cdr3_nt: TGCGCCAGCAGCTTGATCTTCGGCGGAGGCCCGTTCAACGAGCAGTACTTC
cdr3_aa: CASSLIFGGGPFNEQYF
cdr3_length: 17
j_call: TRBJ2-7
clone_size: few
v_call: TRBV5-1
d_call: -

cdr3_nt: TGTGCCAGCAGTAAAGAGAGAGAGACCCAGTACTTC
cdr3_aa: CASSKERETQYF
cdr3_length: 12
j_call: TRBJ2-5
clone_size: once
v_call: TRBV2
d_call: -

cdr3_nt: TGTGCCAGCAGTTACAGGGACAGGGCTGACTATGGCTACACCTTC
cdr3_aa: CASSYRDRADYGYTF
cdr3_length: 15
j_call: TRBJ1-2
clone_size: -
v_call: TRBV6-6
d_call: TRBD1

cdr3_nt: TGTGCCAGCAGTGAAACCGGGACAGGGAGAACCGGGGAGCTGTTTTTT
cdr3_aa: CASSETGTGRTGELFF
cdr3_length: 16
j_call: TRBJ2-2
clone_size: -
v_call: TRBV6-1
d_call: TRBD1

cdr3_nt: TGTGCCACCAGCAATCAGCGGGAAGGATACTACGAGCAGTACTTC
cdr3_aa: CATSNQREGYYEQYF
cdr3_length: 15
j_call: TRBJ2-7
clone_size: few
v_call: TRBV15
d_call: TRBD2

cdr3_nt: TGTGCCAGCAGACCGTCAAGGGGCGTTGAAGATGAGCAGTTCTTC
cdr3_aa: CASRPSRGVEDEQFF
cdr3_length: 15
j_call: TRBJ2-1
clone_size: -
v_call: TRBV28
d_call: -

cdr3_nt: TGCAGTGCTGGACAGGGACTTGAAGCTTTCTTT
cdr3_aa: CSAGQGLEAFF
cdr3_length: 11
j_call: TRBJ1-1
clone_size: -
v_call: TRBV20-1
d_call: TRBD1

cdr3_nt: TGTGCCAGTAGGGAGGTGGGACAGGGGTGGAACACTGAAGCTTTCTTT
cdr3_aa: CASREVGQGWNTEAFF
cdr3_length: 16
j_call: TRBJ1-1
clone_size: -
v_call: TRBV19
d_call: TRBD1

cdr3_nt: TGTGCCAGCAGTGCGATGAATCAGCCCCAGCATTTT
cdr3_aa: CASSAMNQPQHF
cdr3_length: 12
j_call: TRBJ1-5
clone_size: -
v_call: TRBV28
d_call: -

cdr3_nt: TGCGCCAGCAGTCAGGGGGCGAACACCGGGGAGCTGTTTTTT
cdr3_aa: CASSQGANTGELFF
cdr3_length: 14
j_call: TRBJ2-2
clone_size: -
v_call: TRBV4-3
d_call: TRBD1

cdr3_nt: TGTGCCAGCAGCGTAGGTCGGGGAAGCAAATACTACGAGCAGTACTTC
cdr3_aa: CASSVGRGSKYYEQYF
cdr3_length: 16
j_call: TRBJ2-7
clone_size: -
v_call: TRBV9
d_call: -

cdr3_nt: TGTGTCAGCAGACCGGGACTAGCCCACTACGAGCAGTACTTC
cdr3_aa: CVSRPGLAHYEQYF
cdr3_length: 14
j_call: TRBJ2-7
clone_size: -
v_call: TRBV6-5
d_call: TRBD2